This TCR beta chain appears in the sequencing data of a study of response to subunit inactivated influenza vaccine. Overall study results and limits: Each seasonal influenza vaccination recruits few new T cells, the authors suggested.

TCRdb ran MiXCR on the RT-PCR reads and lists one entry per CDR3 protein. Of about 300,000 distinct CDR3 sequences in the sample, roughly 22% were seen once. Comment on this clonotype: Its target is unknown.

This CDR3 has 16 amino acids. The ends lost 4 bases at V and 4 bases at J; junction bases unmatched: 10. Germline V gene data show CDR1 as MNHEY and CDR2 as SMNVEV (reference sequence). This sequence originates from a man aged 50 to 69 who received an inactivated influenza vaccine. The chain uses TRBV27 and TRBJ1-2; TRBD1 aligns across 9 bases. The starting material was PBMCs from blood, obtained about 20 months after vaccination. CDR3 amino acids: CASSSLTGGRGYGYTF. In nucleotides, the CDR3 is TGTGCCAGCAGTTCCCTAACAGGGGGCCGTGGCTATGGCTACACCTTC.